The source of this T cell receptor (beta chain) is a study of sequential checkpoint blockade in melanoma. Study context: Arm A got nivolumab then ipilimumab; arm B the reverse, 1:1. Maintenance nivolumab came after either treatment sequence.

Assay: immunoSEQ multiplex PCR; the TCRdb copy retains only in-frame clones and omits some. This sample has 15,000 to 20,000 clones; approximately 74% occur once, and the top ten carry about 37%. The germline CDR1 and CDR2 sequences are SQVTM and ANQGSEA. V lost 0 bases and J lost 0, with 13 bases in between. The length of the CDR3 is 16 residues. The treatment here: randomized to nivolumab then ipilimumab (arm A) or the reverse (arm B). DNA-damaging chemotherapy had not been given to any patient beforehand. PBMC sorting kept live CD3+CD8+ cells without CD19 or CD56. This TCR was recovered from a human donor with melanoma. Source: CD8+ T cells sorted from blood (inferred from file names), taken from a patient given nivolumab and ipilimumab in sequence. The chain employs TRBV29-1 and TRBJ2-3; D perhaps matches TRBD2 (6 bases). The DNA of the CDR3 is TGCAGCGTTGAAGAGTGGCGGGAAACTAGCACAGATACGCAGTATTTT. Translating gives CSVEEWRETSTDTQYF.